These 19 T cell receptor beta chains were all obtained from the same sample, sequenced in a study of cytomegalovirus exposure and HLA in healthy donors. The PCR employed 60 Vbeta primers together with 13 Jbeta primers. Only in-frame clones appear in the TCRdb table, and some are missing; sequencing was by immunoSEQ multiplex PCR. The sample consists of about 160,000 clones, less than 85% of them appearing once. Sequences were obtained from PBMCs. These receptors all come from a man between 40 and 49 years old in good health and CMV-seronegative.

The chain has TRBV7-9 and TRBJ1-1; D might be TRBD1 (5 bases). With 1 base removed from V and 6 bases from J, the gap between germline ends came to 12 bases. Germline-derived CDR1 and CDR2 are SEHNR and FQNEAQ (reference sequence). The CDR3 totals 14 residues. The CDR3 spells CASSLDGQYAEAFF. For the CDR3, the DNA is TGTGCCAGCAGCTTAGACGGACAATACGCTGAAGCTTTCTTT. Filled out from reference TRBV7-9 and TRBJ1-1, the complete variable domain reads DTGVSQNPRHKITKRGQNVTFRCDPISEHNRLYWYRQTLGQGPEFLTYFQNEAQLEKSRLLSDRFSAERPKGSFSTLEIQRTEQGDSAMYLCASSLDGQYAEAFFGQGTRLTVV.

About this clone: The junction differs from germline at one of its ends, possibly a read error. The chain carries TRBV7-7 and TRBJ2-3; 9 nucleotides match TRBD2. The germline CDR1 and CDR2 sequences are SSHAT and FNYEAQ (reference sequence). This CDR3 has 14 residues. The CDR3 DNA sequence: TGTGCTAGCAGCTTAGGACTAGCGAGGGATACGCAGTATTTT. Translation: CASSLGLARDTQYF.

The rearrangement joins TRBV11-2 to TRBJ2-5; D not resolved. Trimming left V 5 bases short and J 2 bases short, with 12 bases between. From germline, CDR1 is SGHAT and CDR2 FQNNGV. This CDR3 region has 14 residues. The CDR3 DNA reads TGTGCCAGCAGCCTCGTCGGCGGACAAGAGACCCAGTACTTC. Protein: CASSLVGGQETQYF.

This clone was detected a few times. The chain has TRBV6-5 and TRBJ1-5, with D tentatively TRBD1 (5 bases). The ends were cut back, 4 bases at V and 2 bases at J, with 6 bases in the middle. Germline CDR1 and CDR2: MNHEY and SVGAGI. CDR3 size: 13 residues. The CDR3 sequence: CASSWGGNQPQHF. In nucleotides, the CDR3 is TGTGCCAGCAGTTGGGGGGGCAATCAGCCCCAGCATTTT.

The rearrangement uses TRBV5-1 and TRBJ1-6, with 8 positions matching TRBD1. The CDR3 runs to 15 residues. Germline V gene sequence: CDR1 SGHRS, CDR2 YFSETQ. Losses at the gene ends were 0 bases for V and 9 bases for J; bases not matched to a gene: 5. CDR3 bases: TGCGCCAGCAGCTTGGCCGGACAGGGTCGTTCACCCCTCCACTTT. This sequence encodes CASSLAGQGRSPLHF. Full variable domain (rest looked up from reference TRBV5-1 and TRBJ1-6): KAGVTQTPRYLIKTRGQQVTLSCSPISGHRSVSWYQQTPGQGLQFLFEYFSETQRNKGNFPGRFSGRQFSNSRSEMNVSTLELGDSALYLCASSLAGQGRSPLHFGNGTRLTVT.

The chain joins TRBV30 to TRBJ1-6; 9 nucleotides line up with TRBD1. Germline assignment: CDR1 GTSNPN and CDR2 SVGIG (reference sequence). This CDR3 spans 14 amino acids. V trimming: 2 bases; J trimming: 9 bases; junction bases outside the gene matches: 5. DNA for the CDR3: TGTGCCTGGAGTTCTGGACAGGGGCCTTCACCCCTCCACTTT. Translating gives CAWSSGQGPSPLHF.

The chain couples TRBV4-2 to TRBJ2-2; 9 bases align to TRBD2. V lost 9 bases to trimming and J lost 2 bases; unmatched junction nucleotides: 7. In germline, CDR1 is LGHNA, CDR2 YNFKEQ. CDR3 length equals 15 residues. The CDR3 region is CASQIAGDNTGELFF. In DNA, the CDR3 is TGTGCCAGTCAAATAGCGGGGGATAACACCGGGGAGCTGTTTTTT.

The rearrangement uses TRBV7-2 and TRBJ1-2; 9 bases fit TRBD1. Germline CDR1 reads SGHTA; CDR2 reads FQGNSA. CDR3 length: 16 amino acids. V dropped 5 bases and J dropped 2; count of bases not matched to a gene: 9. CDR3 DNA sequence: TGTGCCAGCAGCCCCGTCCCGGGACAGGGAAACTATGGCTACACCTTC. Translating gives CASSPVPGQGNYGYTF. Full variable domain (remainder filled in from reference TRBV7-2 and TRBJ1-2): GAGVSQSPSNKVTEKGKDVELRCDPISGHTALYWYRQSLGQGLEFLIYFQGNSAPDKSGLPSDRFSAERTGGSVSTLTIQRTQQEDSAVYLCASSPVPGQGNYGYTFGSGTRLTVV.

The chain links TRBV7-2 to TRBJ2-7, with 11 bases matching TRBD2. The CDR3 totals 15 residues. The V gene end was trimmed by 5 bases and the J gene end by 2 bases; junction bases not matched to a gene: 5. Germline lookup yields CDR1 SGHTA and CDR2 FQGNSA. CDR3 loop: CASSMGLAAAYEQYF. The CDR3 DNA sequence: TGTGCCAGCAGCATGGGACTAGCGGCAGCCTACGAGCAGTACTTC.

This clone was counted once. V usage is TRBV4-1 and J usage is TRBJ1-2; 12 nucleotides match TRBD1. The CDR3 totals 15 residues. After removal of 0 bases from V and 7 bases from J, the junction contained 3 bases not matched to a gene. Germline CDR1 and CDR2: MGHRA and YSYEKL. This chain's CDR3 is CASSQEGQGASGYTF. CDR3 coding DNA: TGCGCCAGCAGCCAAGAGGGACAGGGGGCATCTGGCTACACCTTC.

The chain uses TRBV5-8 and TRBJ2-1; the D gene is possibly TRBD1 (5 bases). The V gene lost 4 bases and the J gene lost 5 bases, with 16 bases spanning the gap. CDR1 is SGHTS, CDR2 YDEGEE, per germline. This CDR3 is built from 15 residues. The CDR3 DNA reads TGTGCCAGCAGCCCTGGACAACCGACCGACAATGAGCAGTTCTTC. Its protein product is CASSPGQPTDNEQFF.

The chain has TRBV4-1 and TRBJ1-1; 7 nucleotides agree with TRBD1. Losses at the gene ends were 1 base for V and 4 bases for J; bases not matched to a gene: 6. The germline V gene has CDR1 MGHRA and CDR2 YSYEKL. The CDR3 runs to 15 residues. CDR3 DNA sequence: TGCGCCAGCAGCCAAGGAGAACAGGGGAGCACTGAAGCTTTCTTT. Residues: CASSQGEQGSTEAFF.

The chain has TRBV4-1 and TRBJ1-6; D not resolved. The CDR3 totals 17 residues. Germline V gene sequence: CDR1 MGHRA, CDR2 YSYEKL. V was pared by 0 bases and J by 0 bases, with 9 bases between. The CDR3 region has the DNA TGCGCCAGCAGCCAAGATCTGACATTCTCCTATAATTCACCCCTCCACTTT. Protein: CASSQDLTFSYNSPLHF.

The chain has TRBV10-3 and TRBJ1-1, with D possibly being TRBD1 (6 bases). The germline gives CDR1 ENHRY, CDR2 SYGVKD. V lost 4 bases to trimming and J lost 11 bases, with 11 bases between them. The CDR3 is 11 residues long. The CDR3: CAISGGGLAFF. CDR3 coding DNA: TGTGCCATCAGTGGGGGGGGCCTCGCTTTCTTT.

The genes are TRBV7-9 and TRBJ1-5; D gene ambiguous. Trimming took off 4 bases at V and 2 bases at J, with 9 bases between the two ends. Looked up from germline, CDR1 is SEHNR and CDR2 is FQNEAQ (reference sequence). The CDR3 runs to 14 residues. CDR3 protein: CASSSGMGNQPQHF. The CDR3 nucleotides read TGTGCCAGCAGCTCGGGGATGGGCAATCAGCCCCAGCATTTT.

CDR3 sequence reads: CASSEDRANEKLFF. The CDR3 coding sequence is TGTGCCAGCAGCGAGGACAGGGCTAATGAAAAACTGTTTTTT. This rearrangement joins TRBV9 to TRBJ1-4; 8 nucleotides line up with TRBD1. Losses at the gene ends were 3 bases for V and 3 bases for J; bases not matched to a gene: 1. The length of the CDR3 is 14 residues. Germline V gives CDR1 SGDLS, CDR2 YYNGEE.

This chain uses TRBV6-5 with TRBJ2-1, with D unresolved. CDR3 length: 11 amino acids. Germline-derived CDR1 and CDR2 are MNHEY and SVGAGI. Between the trimmed V and J ends, which lost 6 bases and 5 bases, there was a span of 5 bases. For the CDR3, the DNA is TGTGCCAGCAGCCTAGACAATGAGCAGTTCTTC. Translating it yields CASSLDNEQFF.

The J gene is TRBJ2-5, the V gene TRBV14, with no clear D. The better agreement between TRBJ2-7 and the DNA end casts doubt on the J call. Germline V gives CDR1 SGHDN, CDR2 FVKESK. The CDR3 sequence is 14 residues long. The CDR3, as DNA: TGTGCCAGCAGCCAATCATCGGGTCCCTACGAGCAGTACTTC. Its protein is CASSQSSGPYEQYF.

The rearrangement links TRBV7-9 to TRBJ1-6; TRBD1 is a possible D gene (6 bases). The CDR3 is made up of 14 amino acids. Looked up from germline, CDR1 is SEHNR and CDR2 is FQNEAQ (reference sequence). V lost 1 base and J 5 bases, leaving 6 bases between the germline ends. In nucleotides, the CDR3 is TGTGCCAGCAGCTTAGGGACAGATAATTCACCCCTCCACTTT. Amino acid sequence: CASSLGTDNSPLHF.